The sequence of this T cell receptor (beta chain) was determined in a study of OX40 agonist ivuxolimab in advanced cancers. This clone was found once. Antigen specificity is unknown. Notes on the study in general: Averaged across samples, CD8+ T cells carried more expanded clones than CD4+ did. Researchers did not determine the expanded peripheral T cells' antigen specificity.

The V gene's germline CDR1 is LGHNT and CDR2 FRNRAP. This CDR3 spans 14 amino acids. The ends were cut back, 9 bases at V and 5 bases at J, with 20 bases in the middle. Here immunoSEQ multiplex PCR was the method, and the copy in TCRdb shows in-frame clones only, minus some. The sample lists roughly 64,000 clones, more than 80% occurring once. If patients had autoimmune disease history or systemic immunosuppression, they were excluded. Material: CD4+ or CD8+ T cells sorted from blood, obtained in a trial of the OX40 agonist ivuxolimab. The sequence was collected from an adult with an advanced solid tumor such as melanoma, head and neck, liver or kidney cancer. The rearrangement uses TRBV12-5 and TRBJ2-7; D may correspond to TRBD1 or TRBD2 (5 bases each). Written as DNA, the CDR3 is TGTGCTAGCAGAGAGGCAGGGAGAGGCCACGAGCAGTACTTC. It is translated as CASREAGRGHEQYF.